This TCR beta chain was captured by sequencing in a study of blood T cell repertoires in COVID-19. This CDR3 has 14 amino acids. V lost 2 bases and J lost 5, with 12 bases in between. Per the germline V gene, CDR1 is SGHTA and CDR2 is FQGNSA. This clone was counted a single time. Here immunoSEQ multiplex PCR was the method, and the copy in TCRdb shows in-frame clones only, minus some. The sample lists 120,000 or so clones; 80% to 90% were seen once. This receptor was identified in a woman aged 45-60 years with acute or convalescent COVID-19. The sequenced sample consisted of peripheral blood. The chain uses TRBV7-2 and TRBJ1-1, with D uncertain. CDR3 loop: CASSLIEGWTEAFF. The CDR3 DNA reads TGTGCCAGCAGCTTAATTGAGGGCTGGACTGAAGCTTTCTTT.